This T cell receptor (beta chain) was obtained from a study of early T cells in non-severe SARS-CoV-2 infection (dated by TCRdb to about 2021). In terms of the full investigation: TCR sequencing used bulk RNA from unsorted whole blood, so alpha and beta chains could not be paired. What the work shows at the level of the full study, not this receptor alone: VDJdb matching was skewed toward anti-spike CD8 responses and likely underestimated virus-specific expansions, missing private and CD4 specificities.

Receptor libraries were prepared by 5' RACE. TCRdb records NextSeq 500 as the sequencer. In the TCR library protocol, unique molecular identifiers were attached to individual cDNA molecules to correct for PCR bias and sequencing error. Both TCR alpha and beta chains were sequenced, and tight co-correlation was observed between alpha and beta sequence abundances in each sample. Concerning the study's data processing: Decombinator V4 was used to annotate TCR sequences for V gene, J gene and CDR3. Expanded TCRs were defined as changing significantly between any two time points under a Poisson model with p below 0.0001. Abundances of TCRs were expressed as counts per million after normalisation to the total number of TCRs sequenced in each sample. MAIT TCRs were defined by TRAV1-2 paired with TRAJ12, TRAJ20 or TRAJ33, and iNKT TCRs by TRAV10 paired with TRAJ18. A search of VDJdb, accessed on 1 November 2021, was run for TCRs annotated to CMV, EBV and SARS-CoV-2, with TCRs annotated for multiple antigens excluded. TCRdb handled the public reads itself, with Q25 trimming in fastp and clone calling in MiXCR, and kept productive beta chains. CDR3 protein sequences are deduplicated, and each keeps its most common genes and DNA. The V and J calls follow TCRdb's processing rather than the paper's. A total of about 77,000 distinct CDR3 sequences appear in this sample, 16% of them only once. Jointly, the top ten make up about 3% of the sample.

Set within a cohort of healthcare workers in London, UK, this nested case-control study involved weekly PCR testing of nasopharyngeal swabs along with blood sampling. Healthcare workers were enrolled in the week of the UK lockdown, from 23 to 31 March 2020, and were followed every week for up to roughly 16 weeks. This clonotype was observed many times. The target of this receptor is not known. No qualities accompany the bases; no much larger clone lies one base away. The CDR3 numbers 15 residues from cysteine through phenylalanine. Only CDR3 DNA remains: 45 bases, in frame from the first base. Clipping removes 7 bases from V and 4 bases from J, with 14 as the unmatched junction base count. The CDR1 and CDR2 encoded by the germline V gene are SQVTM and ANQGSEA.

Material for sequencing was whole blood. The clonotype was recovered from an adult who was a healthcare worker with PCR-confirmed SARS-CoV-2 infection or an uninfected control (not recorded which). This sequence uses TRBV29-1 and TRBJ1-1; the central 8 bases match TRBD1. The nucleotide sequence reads TGCAGCGCTCCCGGGACAGGCGCCTGGGGCACTGAAGCTTTCTTT. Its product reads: CSAPGTGAWGTEAFF.